This T cell receptor (beta chain) originates from a study of cytomegalovirus exposure and HLA in healthy donors. With respect to this clone: What it binds is not known. An end of the junction differs from the germline gene, which may be a read error. Other DNA variants within this sample encode the same CDR3.

The germline gives CDR1 SGDLS, CDR2 YYNGEE. The CDR3 is made up of 14 amino acids. 13 Jbeta primers and 60 Vbeta primers were used for the PCR. TCRdb's table, derived via immunoSEQ multiplex PCR, lists solely in-frame clones and lacks some. The table records fewer than 250,000 clones, 65% to 85% of them present only once. Overall study results and limits: A few chains linked to CMV were shown in vitro to be specific for CMV antigens. Presence/absence analysis assumed near-uniform sequencing depth across donors. In a later analysis, at a false discovery rate of 0.05, fewer than 20,000 TCR beta sequences were associated with HLA alleles. High sensitivity and specificity were reportedly achieved when the classifier diagnosed cytomegalovirus status.

The sequenced sample consisted of PBMCs. The chain links TRBV9 to TRBJ1-2; D unresolved. The clonotype comes from a woman between 18 and 30 years old in good health and CMV-seronegative. CDR3 sequence reads: CASSVEGGHYGYTF. In DNA form, the CDR3 reads TGTGCCAGCAGTGTAGAAGGCGGCCACTATGGCTACACCTTC.